This TCR beta chain appears in the sequencing data of a study of persistence of HIV-infected CD4 T cells. Study summary: A median of 8 years of suppressive ART preceded sampling. General observations from the study: TCR analyses could not target the rare provirus-carrying CMV-responding cells.

An overlapping HIV-1 Gag peptide pool stimulated these cells at 1 ug/peptide/mL. CD4+ T cells upregulating both CD40 ligand and CD69 were sorted as responding cells. Plasma HIV-1 RNA stayed below 50 copies/mL for at least 4 years. PBMCs were depleted of CD8+ T cells before stimulation. As regards this clone: Its antigen is unidentified.

This was the immunoSEQ version 4 assay in survey mode. Sequencing was performed with immunoSEQ multiplex PCR; in TCRdb, only in-frame clones are kept and a portion is missing. The table lists under 40,000 clones, approximately 70% of them singletons. Germline values: CDR1 SNHLY, CDR2 FYNNEI. The J segment lost 10 bases and the V segment lost 6 bases, leaving 9 bases of the junction unmatched. This CDR3 spans 15 amino acids. Sequences were derived from CD4+ T cells sorted from PBMCs after approximately 18-hour stimulation, sampled from a patient who received antiretroviral therapy. J is TRBJ1-6 and V is TRBV2; 10 bases map to TRBD1. The sequence derives from an adult man with HIV who was CMV-seropositive. The CDR3 here is CASSGGTGVFSPLHF. CDR3 nucleotides: TGTGCCAGCAGCGGCGGGACAGGGGTGTTCTCACCCCTCCACTTT.